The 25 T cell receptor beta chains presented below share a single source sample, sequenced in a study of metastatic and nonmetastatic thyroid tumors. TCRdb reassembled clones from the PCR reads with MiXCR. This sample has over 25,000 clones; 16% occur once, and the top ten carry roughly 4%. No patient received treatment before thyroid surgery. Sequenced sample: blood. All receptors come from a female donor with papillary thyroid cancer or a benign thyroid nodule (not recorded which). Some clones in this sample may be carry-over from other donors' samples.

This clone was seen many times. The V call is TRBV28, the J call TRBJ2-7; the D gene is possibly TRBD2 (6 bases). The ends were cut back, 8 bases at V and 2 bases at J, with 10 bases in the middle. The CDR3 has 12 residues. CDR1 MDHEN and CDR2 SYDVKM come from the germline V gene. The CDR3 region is CASGRRPYEQYF. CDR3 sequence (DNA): TGTGCCAGCGGGAGGAGACCCTACGAGCAGTACTTC. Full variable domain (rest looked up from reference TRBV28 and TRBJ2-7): DVKVTQSSRYLVKRTGEKVFLECVQDMDHENMFWYRQDPGLGLRLIYFSYDVKMKEKGDIPEGYSVSREKKERFSLILESASTNQTSMYLCASGRRPYEQYFGPGTRLTVT.

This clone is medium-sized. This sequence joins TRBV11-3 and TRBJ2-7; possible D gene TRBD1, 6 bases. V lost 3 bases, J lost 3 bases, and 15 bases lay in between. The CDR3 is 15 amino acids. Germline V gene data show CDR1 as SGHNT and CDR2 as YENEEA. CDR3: CASSLGTTKSYEQYF. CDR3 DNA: TGTGCCAGCAGCTTGGGGACAACGAAGAGCTACGAGCAGTACTTC.

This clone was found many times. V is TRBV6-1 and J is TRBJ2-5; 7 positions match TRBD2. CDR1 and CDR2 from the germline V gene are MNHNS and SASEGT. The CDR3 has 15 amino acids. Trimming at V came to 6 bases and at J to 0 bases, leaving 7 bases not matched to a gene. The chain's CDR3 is CASRNSGVHQETQYF. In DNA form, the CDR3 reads TGTGCCAGCAGAAACAGCGGGGTTCACCAAGAGACCCAGTACTTC.

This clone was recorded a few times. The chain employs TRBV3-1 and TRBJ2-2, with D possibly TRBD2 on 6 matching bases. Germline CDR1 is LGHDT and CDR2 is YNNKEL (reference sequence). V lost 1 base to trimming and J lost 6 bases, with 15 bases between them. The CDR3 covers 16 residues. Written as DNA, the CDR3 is TGTGCCAGCAGCCAAGCCGGGACTGGTAACGCCGGGGAGCTGTTTTTT. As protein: CASSQAGTGNAGELFF. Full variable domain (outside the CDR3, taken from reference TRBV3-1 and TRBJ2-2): DTAVSQTPKYLVTQMGNDKSIKCEQNLGHDTMYWYKQDSKKFLKIMFSYNNKELIINETVPNRFSPKSPDKAHLNLHINSLELGDSAVYFCASSQAGTGNAGELFFGEGSRLTVL.

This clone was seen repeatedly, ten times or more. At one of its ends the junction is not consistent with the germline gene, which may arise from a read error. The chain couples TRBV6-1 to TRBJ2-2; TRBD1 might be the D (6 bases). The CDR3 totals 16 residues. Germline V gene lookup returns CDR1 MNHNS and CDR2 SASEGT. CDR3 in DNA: TGTGCCAGCAATCCGGGACAAGATCCTAACACCGGGGAGCTGTCTTTT. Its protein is CASNPGQDPNTGELSF.

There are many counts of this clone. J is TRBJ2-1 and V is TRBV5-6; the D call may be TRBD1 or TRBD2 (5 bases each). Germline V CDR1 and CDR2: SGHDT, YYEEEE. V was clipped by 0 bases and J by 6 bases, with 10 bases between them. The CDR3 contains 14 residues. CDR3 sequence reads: CASSLGGRGNEQFF. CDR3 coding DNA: TGTGCCAGCAGCTTGGGGGGACGGGGCAATGAGCAGTTCTTC.

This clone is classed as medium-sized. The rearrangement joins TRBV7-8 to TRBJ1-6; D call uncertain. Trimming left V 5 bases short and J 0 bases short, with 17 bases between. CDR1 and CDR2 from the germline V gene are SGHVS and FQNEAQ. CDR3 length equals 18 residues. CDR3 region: CASSRPGLDFSYNSPLHF. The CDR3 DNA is TGTGCCAGCAGCAGGCCGGGATTAGATTTCTCCTATAATTCACCCCTCCACTTT.

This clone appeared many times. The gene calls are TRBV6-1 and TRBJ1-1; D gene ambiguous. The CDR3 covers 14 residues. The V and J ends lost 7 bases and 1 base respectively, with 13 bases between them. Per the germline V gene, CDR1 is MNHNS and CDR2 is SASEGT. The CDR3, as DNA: TGTGCCAGCACCAAGGTCGGCGGGAACACTGAAGCTTTCTTT. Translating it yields CASTKVGGNTEAFF.

CDR3 nucleotide sequence: TGCAGTGCTAGAGGTCAGTACAATGAGCAGTTCTTC. Translating it yields CSARGQYNEQFF. The chain recombines TRBV20-1 with TRBJ2-1, with unresolved D. V was trimmed by 1 base and J by 4 bases, leaving 5 bases between them. Germline lookup yields CDR1 DFQATT and CDR2 SNEGSKA (reference sequence). This CDR3 contains 12 residues.

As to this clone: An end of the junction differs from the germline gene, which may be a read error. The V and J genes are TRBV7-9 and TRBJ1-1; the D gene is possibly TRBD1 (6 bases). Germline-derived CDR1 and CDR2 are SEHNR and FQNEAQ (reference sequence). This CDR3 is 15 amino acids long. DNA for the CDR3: TGTGCCAGCAGCTTAGAGGACAGAACGAACACTGAGGCTTTCTTT. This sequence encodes CASSLEDRTNTEAFF.

The CDR3 region is CASSYGGGVIAFF. The CDR3 DNA is TGTGCCAGCAGTTACGGGGGCGGGGTGATTGCTTTCTTT. The chain uses TRBV6-2 or TRBV6-3 and TRBJ1-1, with D tentatively TRBD1 (6 bases). Germline lookup yields CDR1 MNHEY and CDR2 SVGEGT. This CDR3 is built from 13 residues. Trimming pared 2 bases from V and 11 bases from J, leaving 15 bases between.

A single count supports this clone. The CDR3 protein is CSAIAGTINSPLHF. CDR3 nucleotides: TGCAGTGCTATCGCCGGGACCATTAATTCACCCCTCCACTTT. V and J are TRBV20-1 and TRBJ1-6, with D tentatively TRBD1 (5 bases). The CDR3 loop spans 14 amino acids. V dropped 4 bases and J dropped 6 bases, with 13 bases sitting between them. Germline V lookup: CDR1 DFQATT, CDR2 SNEGSKA (reference sequence).

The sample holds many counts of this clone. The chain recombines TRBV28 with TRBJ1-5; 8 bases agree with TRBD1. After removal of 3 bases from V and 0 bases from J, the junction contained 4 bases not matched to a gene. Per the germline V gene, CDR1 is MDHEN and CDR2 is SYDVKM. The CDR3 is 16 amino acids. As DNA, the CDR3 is TGTGCCAGCAGTTTGGACAGGGCTTATAGCAATCAGCCCCAGCATTTT. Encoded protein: CASSLDRAYSNQPQHF.

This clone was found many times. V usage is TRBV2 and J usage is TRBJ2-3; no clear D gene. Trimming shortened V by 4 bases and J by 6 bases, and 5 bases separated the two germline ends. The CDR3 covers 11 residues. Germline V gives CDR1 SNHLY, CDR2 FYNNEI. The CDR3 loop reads CASSGVDTQYF. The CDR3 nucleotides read TGTGCCAGCAGTGGCGTGGATACGCAGTATTTT.

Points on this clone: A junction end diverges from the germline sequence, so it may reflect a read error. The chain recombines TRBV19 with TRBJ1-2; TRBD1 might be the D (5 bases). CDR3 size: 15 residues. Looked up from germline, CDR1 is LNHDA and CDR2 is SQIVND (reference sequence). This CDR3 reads CASSVGQGVGYCYTF. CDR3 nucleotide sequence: TGTGCCAGTAGTGTAGGGCAGGGAGTCGGCTATTGCTACACCTTC.

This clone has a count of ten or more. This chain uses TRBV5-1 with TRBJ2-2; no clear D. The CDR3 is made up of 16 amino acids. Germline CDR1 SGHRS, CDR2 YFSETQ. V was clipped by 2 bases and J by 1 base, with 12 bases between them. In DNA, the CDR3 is TGCGCCAGCAGCTTAGCAGGTTCTGGGAACACCGGGGAGCTGTTTTTT. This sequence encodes CASSLAGSGNTGELFF. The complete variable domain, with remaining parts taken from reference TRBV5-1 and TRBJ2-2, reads KAGVTQTPRYLIKTRGQQVTLSCSPISGHRSVSWYQQTPGQGLQFLFEYFSETQRNKGNFPGRFSGRQFSNSRSEMNVSTLELGDSALYLCASSLAGSGNTGELFFGEGSRLTVL.

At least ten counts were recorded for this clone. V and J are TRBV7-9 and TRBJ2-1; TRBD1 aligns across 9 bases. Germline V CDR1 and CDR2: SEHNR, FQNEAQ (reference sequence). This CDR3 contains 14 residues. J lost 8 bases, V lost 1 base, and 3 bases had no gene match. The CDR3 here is CASSLGDRAHEQFF. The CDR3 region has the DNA TGTGCCAGCAGCTTAGGGGACAGGGCCCATGAGCAGTTCTTC.

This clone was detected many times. The CDR3: CASSSRAGPSYEQYF. The CDR3, as DNA: TGTGCCAGCAGCTCCCGAGCGGGGCCCTCCTACGAGCAGTACTTC. V is TRBV3-1 and J is TRBJ2-7, with TRBD2 matching over 7 bases. Per germline, CDR1 LGHDT and CDR2 YNNKEL (reference sequence). The CDR3 spans 15 residues. Losses at the gene ends were 5 bases for V and 0 bases for J; bases not matched to a gene: 7.

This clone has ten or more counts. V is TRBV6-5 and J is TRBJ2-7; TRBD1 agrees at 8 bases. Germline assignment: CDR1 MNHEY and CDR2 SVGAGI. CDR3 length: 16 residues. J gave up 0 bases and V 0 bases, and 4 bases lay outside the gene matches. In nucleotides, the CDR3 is TGTGCCAGCAGTTACTCCTGGACAGGGAGCTCCTACGAGCAGTACTTC. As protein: CASSYSWTGSSYEQYF.

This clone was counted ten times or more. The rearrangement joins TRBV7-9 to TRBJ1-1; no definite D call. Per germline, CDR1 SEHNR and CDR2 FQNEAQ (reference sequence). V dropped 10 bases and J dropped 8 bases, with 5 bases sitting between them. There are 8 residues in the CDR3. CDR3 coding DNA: TGTGCCACAAGGGAAGCTTTCTTT. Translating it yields CATREAFF.

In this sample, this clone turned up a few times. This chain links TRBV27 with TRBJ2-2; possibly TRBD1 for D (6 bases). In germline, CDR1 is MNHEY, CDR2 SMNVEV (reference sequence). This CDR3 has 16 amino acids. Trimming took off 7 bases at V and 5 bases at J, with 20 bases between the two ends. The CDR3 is CASNGRDRRRTGELFF. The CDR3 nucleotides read TGTGCCAGCAACGGGCGAGACAGGAGAAGAACCGGGGAGCTGTTTTTT.

CDR3 protein: CASSPGTSGYEQYF. As DNA, the CDR3 is TGTGCCAGCTCACCGGGGACTAGCGGATACGAGCAGTACTTC. This rearrangement joins TRBV18 to TRBJ2-7, with 11 nucleotides matching TRBD2. The trim removed 3 bases at V and 4 bases at J, leaving 2 bases unmatched. Germline assignment: CDR1 KGHSH and CDR2 LQKENI. The CDR3 is made up of 14 amino acids.

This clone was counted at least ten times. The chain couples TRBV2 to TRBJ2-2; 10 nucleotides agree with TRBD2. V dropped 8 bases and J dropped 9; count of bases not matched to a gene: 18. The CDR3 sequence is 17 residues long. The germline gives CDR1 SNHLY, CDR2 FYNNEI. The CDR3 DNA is TGTGCCAGCCATCCTTTTTTACTAGCGGGAACCCCAAGGGAGCTGTTTTTT. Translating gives CASHPFLLAGTPRELFF.

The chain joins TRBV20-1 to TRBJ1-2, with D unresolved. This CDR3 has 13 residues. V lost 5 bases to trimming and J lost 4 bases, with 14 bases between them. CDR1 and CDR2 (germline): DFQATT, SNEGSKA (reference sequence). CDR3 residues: CSAAIASTYGYTF. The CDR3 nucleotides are TGCAGTGCTGCTATCGCAAGTACCTATGGCTACACCTTC.

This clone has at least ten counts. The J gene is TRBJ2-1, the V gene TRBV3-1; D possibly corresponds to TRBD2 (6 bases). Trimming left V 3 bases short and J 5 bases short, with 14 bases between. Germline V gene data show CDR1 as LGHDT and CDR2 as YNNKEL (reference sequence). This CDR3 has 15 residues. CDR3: CASSHTAEGNNEQFF. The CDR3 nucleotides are TGTGCCAGCAGCCATACAGCGGAGGGGAACAATGAGCAGTTCTTC.